Listed below are T cell receptor beta chains from one sample, sequenced in a study of CD8+CD57+ T cells in acquired aplastic anemia. TCRdb redid the calling of the reads with MiXCR, one entry per CDR3 protein. The sample holds some 150,000 distinct CDR3 sequences, about two thirds seen once. Sample: sorted CD4+, CD8+, or CD8+CD57+ T cells (not recorded which) from PBMCs. These receptors were taken from a human donor with aplastic anemia. The CDR3 runs from the conserved cysteine through the conserved F or W. The D gene is left open where the match is weak. Only some rows state a clone size, as once, few, many or a class for expanded clones.

DNA: TGTGCCACCAGTGATTTTCGGTCCCCTAGCTCCTACAATGAGCAGTTCTTC; CDR3: CATSDFRSPSSYNEQFF; D: NA; V: TRBV24-1; J: TRBJ2-1; size: NA
DNA: TGTGCCACCCGTTCCGGGACTAGTGATTACAATGAGCAGTTCTTC; CDR3: CATRSGTSDYNEQFF; D: TRBD2; V: TRBV15; J: TRBJ2-1; size: medium-sized
DNA: TGCAGTGCTAGAGATCAAAGGGGCGCGACGTACGAGCAGTACTTC; CDR3: CSARDQRGATYEQYF; D: NA; V: TRBV20-1; J: TRBJ2-7; size: NA
DNA: TGTGCCAGCAGCTTTCTACATGGGGGCGATGAGCAGTTCTTC; CDR3: CASSFLHGGDEQFF; D: NA; V: TRBV7-8; J: TRBJ2-1; size: NA
DNA: TGTGCCAGCATCCTAAAGGGACAGGGGAGAGGAGAGACCCAGTACTTC; CDR3: CASILKGQGRGETQYF; D: TRBD1; V: TRBV2; J: TRBJ2-5; size: NA
DNA: TGTGCCAGCTGTCCCGGCTCTTGGGGGAATGGCTACACCTTC; CDR3: CASCPGSWGNGYTF; D: NA; V: TRBV6-5; J: TRBJ1-2; size: NA
DNA: TGTGCCAGTAGTATCGCAGCTCACACAAACTATGGCTACACCTTC; CDR3: CASSIAAHTNYGYTF; D: NA; V: TRBV19; J: TRBJ1-2; size: NA
DNA: TGTGCCAGCAGCCACATTCAGGGTGGTGGCACAGATACGCAGTATTTT; CDR3: CASSHIQGGGTDTQYF; D: NA; V: TRBV7-6; J: TRBJ2-3; size: once
DNA: TGTGCTAGTGGTTTGACAGGGGGCAAGGGAGACACTGAAGCTTTCTTT; CDR3: CASGLTGGKGDTEAFF; D: TRBD1; V: TRBV12-5; J: TRBJ1-1; size: NA
DNA: TGTGCCAGTGGCAGGGTGGGTGAAAAACTGTTTTTT; CDR3: CASGRVGEKLFF; D: NA; V: TRBV19; J: TRBJ1-4; size: few
DNA: TGTGCCAGCGGCTCCCGGAGGGACACTGAAGCTTTCTTT; CDR3: CASGSRRDTEAFF; D: NA; V: TRBV7-9; J: TRBJ1-1; size: NA
DNA: TGTGCCAGCAGCTTAGGCGGTTTGAACGAGCAGTACTTC; CDR3: CASSLGGLNEQYF; D: NA; V: TRBV7-2; J: TRBJ2-7; size: few
DNA: TGTGCCAGCGGCCCAACCAGACAGGGAAGGGTGGCCTACGAGCAGTACTTC; CDR3: CASGPTRQGRVAYEQYF; D: TRBD1; V: TRBV7-9; J: TRBJ2-7; size: NA